A single sample is the source of the 19 T cell receptor beta chains below, sequenced in a study of prognosis after radiotherapy for stage I lung cancer. The study amplified the TCR beta CDR3 region from genomic DNA. This amplification was carried out by two rounds of multiplex PCR. It was primers specific to each TRBV and TRBJ gene that first-round PCR used. TCRdb processed the multiplex PCR reads anew with MiXCR; each CDR3 protein has one entry. This table holds some 34,000 distinct CDR3 sequences, under 40% found once. This specimen was PBMCs, taken before or after stereotactic body radiation therapy (not recorded which). These receptors originate from a donor of 50 years or more with non-small cell lung cancer.

The sample holds many counts of this clonotype. The chain has TRBV19 and TRBJ2-7; 10 positions agree with TRBD1. There are 13 residues in the CDR3. V gave up 7 bases and J gave up 3 bases; unmatched junction bases: 3. The germline V gene encodes CDR1 LNHDA and CDR2 SQIVND (reference sequence). Here the CDR3 DNA reads TGTGCCAGTACTCGGGACAGGGGCTACGAGCAGTACTTC. Translation gives CASTRDRGYEQYF.

This clonotype was picked up many times. CDR3 loop: CASSLEVGTANTGELFF. CDR3 coding DNA: TGTGCCAGCAGCTTGGAAGTTGGGACCGCGAACACCGGGGAGCTGTTTTTT. The chain links TRBV5-4 to TRBJ2-2; either TRBD1 or TRBD2 may fit D (5 bases each). The V end was cut by 0 bases, the J end by 0 bases, with 12 bases between. CDR1 and CDR2 from the germline V gene are SGHNT and YYREEE (reference sequence). The CDR3 length is 17 residues.

On this clonotype itself: The germline gene is not matched at one end of the junction; a read error may be the cause. This chain uses TRBV9 with TRBJ2-2; D is possibly TRBD2 (6 bases). Germline values: CDR1 SGDLS, CDR2 YYNGEE. This CDR3 has 16 residues. The CDR3 coding sequence is TGTGCCAGCAGCCCCTGGACTATCACGGACACCGTGGAGCTGTTTTTT. Translation: CASSPWTITDTVELFF. Supplemented by reference TRBV9 and TRBJ2-2, the full variable domain reads DSGVTQTPKHLITATGQRVTLRCSPRSGDLSVYWYQQSLDQGLQFLIQYYNGEERAKGNILERFSAQQFPDLHSELNLSSLELGDSALYFCASSPWTITDTVELFFGEGSRLTVL.

This sequence joins TRBV27 and TRBJ2-5; D call uncertain. The CDR3 has 14 residues. CDR1 and CDR2 (germline): MNHEY, SMNVEV (reference sequence). V was trimmed by 6 bases and J by 1 base, leaving 12 bases between them. The CDR3 region has the DNA TGTGCCAGCAGCCAAACGGGCTTCCAAGAGACCCAGTACTTC. Encoded protein: CASSQTGFQETQYF.

The chain employs TRBV2 and TRBJ2-1; 7 bases align to TRBD2. The CDR3 covers 13 residues. The germline gives CDR1 SNHLY, CDR2 FYNNEI. V dropped 6 bases and J dropped 9; count of bases not matched to a gene: 8. The CDR3, as DNA: TGTGCCAGCAGCCGGTCGGGGGGAGGTGAGCAGTTCTTC. Translation gives CASSRSGGGEQFF.

J is TRBJ1-3 and V is TRBV19; 9 bases line up with TRBD1. The CDR3 runs to 17 residues. The germline V gene has CDR1 LNHDA and CDR2 SQIVND (reference sequence). J gave up 0 bases and V 6 bases, and 9 bases lay outside the gene matches. The CDR3 nucleotides read TGTGCCAGTAGAAGAATGGGACAGGGTATCTCTGGAAACACCATATATTTT. It specifies CASRRMGQGISGNTIYF.

In the case of this clonotype: One base away lies a much larger clone, so this may be a sequencing read error. The conserved phenylalanine or tryptophan normally closing the CDR3 is absent here, so this likely arose from a read error. This chain uses TRBV9 with TRBJ2-7; TRBD2 matches 12 bases. The CDR3 consists of 14 residues. V lost 3 bases to trimming and J lost 3 bases; unmatched junction nucleotides: 1. In germline, CDR1 is SGDLS, CDR2 YYNGEE. CDR3 DNA: TGTGCCAGCAGCGCGACTAGCGGGAGCTACGAGCAGTACTCC. Its protein is CASSATSGSYEQYS.

This clonotype was counted many times. The V and J genes are TRBV9 and TRBJ1-1; D is ambiguous. The V end lost 0 bases, the J end lost 1 base, and 7 bases lay between the germline ends. The CDR3 runs 14 residues. Germline V gives CDR1 SGDLS, CDR2 YYNGEE. DNA of the CDR3: TGTGCCAGCAGCGTAGGATTCGGGAACACTGAAGCTTTCTTT. Translation: CASSVGFGNTEAFF.

This clonotype was seen many times. The CDR3 loop reads CASSYRGGGLYEQYF. CDR3 coding DNA: TGTGCCAGCAGTTATAGGGGGGGGGGCCTGTACGAGCAGTACTTC. The V call is TRBV7-2, the J call TRBJ2-7, with D possibly TRBD2 on 7 matching bases. Germline lookup yields CDR1 SGHTA and CDR2 FQGNSA. The CDR3 is 15 residues long. Trimming cost V 6 bases and J 4 bases, with 19 bases left between them.

The V call is TRBV6-4, the J call TRBJ1-2; D is unresolved. This CDR3 region has 18 residues. Between the trimmed V and J ends, which lost 3 bases and 4 bases, there was a span of 24 bases. Germline loops: CDR1 MRHNA, CDR2 SNTAGT. This chain's CDR3 is CASSEAGFSMDGSYGYTF. As DNA, the CDR3 is TGTGCCAGCAGTGAAGCCGGCTTCTCAATGGACGGTAGCTATGGCTACACCTTC.

The table lists this clonotype with many counts. This chain joins TRBV11-3 and TRBJ2-3; D is uncertain. Between the trimmed V and J ends, which lost 5 bases and 0 bases, there was a span of 15 bases. The CDR3 is made up of 16 amino acids. CDR1 is SGHNT and CDR2 is YENEEA in the germline V gene. The CDR3 loop reads CASSPGLLGSTDTQYF. CDR3 DNA sequence: TGTGCCAGCAGCCCTGGTCTGTTGGGGAGCACAGATACGCAGTATTTT.

This clonotype showed up just once. V gene TRBV24-1 combines with J gene TRBJ2-1; D remains unclear. V lost 4 bases, J lost 8 bases, and 17 bases lay in between. Germline V gene lookup returns CDR1 KGHDR and CDR2 SFDVKD. The CDR3 runs to 15 residues. The CDR3 DNA sequence: TGTGCCACCAGTGACCCCGGGCCGGGCCGGCATGAGCAGTTCTTC. As protein: CATSDPGPGRHEQFF.

J is TRBJ1-1 and V is TRBV6-4; D remains unclear. Germline V gene lookup returns CDR1 MRHNA and CDR2 SNTAGT. The length of the CDR3 is 13 residues. V lost 7 bases, J lost 4 bases, and 13 bases lay in between. The CDR3 DNA is TGTGCCAGCACTGGGAGAGTGGGCACTGAAGCTTTCTTT. This translates into CASTGRVGTEAFF.

This clonotype was seen many times. The chain couples TRBV7-9 to TRBJ2-3, with 10 bases fitting TRBD2. With 5 bases clipped from V and 1 base from J, the junction kept 21 bases outside the gene matches. Looked up from germline, CDR1 is SEHNR and CDR2 is FQNEAQ (reference sequence). The CDR3 runs to 21 residues. The CDR3 is CASSTPIAGTSASWGTDTQYF. Here the CDR3 DNA reads TGTGCCAGCAGCACCCCGATAGCCGGGACTAGCGCCTCTTGGGGCACAGATACGCAGTATTTT.

This clonotype was detected ten times or more. The rearrangement joins TRBV29-1 to TRBJ1-2, with D unresolved. V lost 1 base and J lost 1, with 7 bases in between. CDR3 length equals 13 residues. CDR1 and CDR2 from the germline V gene are SQVTM and ANQGSEA. The CDR3 coding sequence is TGCAGCGTTGAAGGAGGACTTAACTATGGCTACACCTTC. Translating it yields CSVEGGLNYGYTF.

This clonotype has ten or more counts. The chain carries TRBV7-6 and TRBJ1-3; D remains unclear. The germline V gene has CDR1 SGHVS and CDR2 FNYEAQ. Trimming took 3 bases from V and 4 from J, leaving 19 bases between them. The CDR3 is 17 amino acids. CDR3 nucleotides: TGTGCCAGCAGCTTGGGCACGGACCCGCTCGGGGGAAACACCATATATTTT. Its translation is CASSLGTDPLGGNTIYF.

This clonotype was recorded many times. This rearrangement joins TRBV28 to TRBJ1-3; D is ambiguous. Germline V gene data show CDR1 as MDHEN and CDR2 as SYDVKM. CDR3 length equals 13 residues. V lost 8 bases to trimming and J lost 0 bases, with 8 bases between them. The CDR3: CASAKSSGNTIYF. CDR3 DNA: TGTGCCAGCGCCAAGAGCTCTGGAAACACCATATATTTT.

This clonotype is labeled medium-sized. The chain combines TRBV6-2 or TRBV6-3 with TRBJ1-6; D might be TRBD1 (6 bases). Germline V gene lookup returns CDR1 MNHEY and CDR2 SVGEGT. This CDR3 contains 17 residues. V was cut by 5 bases and J by 0 bases, with 14 bases left in between. CDR3 loop: CASSPRQASSYNSPLHF. The CDR3 region has the DNA TGTGCCAGCAGTCCAAGACAGGCAAGCTCCTATAATTCACCCCTCCACTTT.

This clonotype was observed at least ten times. The chain recombines TRBV24-1 with TRBJ2-3; D possibly uses TRBD1 or TRBD2 (6 bases each). V lost 1 base, J lost 2 bases, and 15 bases lay in between. The CDR3 sequence is 17 residues long. The V gene's germline CDR1 is KGHDR and CDR2 SFDVKD. The CDR3 DNA is TGTGCCACCAGTGATTTCCTTACGGGGGCTAACACAGATACGCAGTATTTT. Its translation: CATSDFLTGANTDTQYF.